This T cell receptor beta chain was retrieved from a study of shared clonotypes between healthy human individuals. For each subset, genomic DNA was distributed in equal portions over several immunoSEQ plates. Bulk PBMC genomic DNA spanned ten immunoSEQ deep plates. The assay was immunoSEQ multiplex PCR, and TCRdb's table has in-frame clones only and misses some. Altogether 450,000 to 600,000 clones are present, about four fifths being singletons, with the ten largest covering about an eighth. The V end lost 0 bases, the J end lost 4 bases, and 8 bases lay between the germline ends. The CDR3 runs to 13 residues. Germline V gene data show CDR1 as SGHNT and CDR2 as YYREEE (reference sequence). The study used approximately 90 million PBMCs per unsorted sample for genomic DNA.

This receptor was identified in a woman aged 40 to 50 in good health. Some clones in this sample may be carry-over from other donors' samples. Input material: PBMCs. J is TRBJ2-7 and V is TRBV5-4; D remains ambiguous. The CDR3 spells CASSLGFGYEQYF. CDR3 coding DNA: TGTGCCAGCAGCTTGGGATTCGGGTACGAGCAGTACTTC.